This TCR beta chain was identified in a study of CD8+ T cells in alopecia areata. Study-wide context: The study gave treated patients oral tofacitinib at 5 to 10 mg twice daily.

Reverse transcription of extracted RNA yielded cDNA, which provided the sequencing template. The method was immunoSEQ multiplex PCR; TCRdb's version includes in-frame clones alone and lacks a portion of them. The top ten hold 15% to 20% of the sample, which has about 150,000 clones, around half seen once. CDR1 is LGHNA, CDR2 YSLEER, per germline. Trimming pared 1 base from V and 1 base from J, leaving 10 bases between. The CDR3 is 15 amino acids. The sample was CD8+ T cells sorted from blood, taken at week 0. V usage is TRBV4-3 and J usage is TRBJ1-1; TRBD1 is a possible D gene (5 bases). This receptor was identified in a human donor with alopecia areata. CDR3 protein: CASSQVQGRNTEAFF. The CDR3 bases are TGCGCCAGCAGCCAAGTTCAGGGCCGGAACACTGAAGCTTTCTTT.